One sample yielded the 32 T cell receptor beta chains listed below, sequenced in a study of read filtering for tumor transcriptome and immune sequencing. Molecular barcoded adaptors covering alpha/delta and beta/gamma chains were used on approximately 400 ng RNA. TCRdb re-called the reads through MiXCR, storing one row per CDR3 protein. The sample shows approximately 40,000 distinct CDR3 sequences, around 13% of them seen only once. Source material: a population of CD138-negative cells sorted from bone marrow. The receptors stem from a donor at least 40 years old with multiple myeloma.

Of note for this clonotype: A clone one base away is much larger, so this may be a read error. Without the conserved terminal phenylalanine or tryptophan, this CDR3 likely stems from a read error. V is TRBV29-1 and J is TRBJ2-2, with D perhaps TRBD2 (6 bases). Germline V gene sequence: CDR1 SQVTM, CDR2 ANQGSEA. Trimming pared 2 bases from V and 7 bases from J, leaving 11 bases between. There are 13 residues in the CDR3. CDR3 residues: CSVESGWSGELFL. The CDR3 DNA reads TGCAGCGTTGAAAGCGGGTGGAGCGGGGAGCTGTTTCTT.

With regard to this clonotype: A much larger clone differs from this one at a single base, so this may be a read error. This chain joins TRBV29-1 and TRBJ2-1; D uncertain. From germline, CDR1 is SQVTM and CDR2 ANQGSEA. With 5 bases removed from V and 2 bases from J, the gap between germline ends came to 13 bases. The CDR3 contains 14 residues. The CDR3 region is CSVPNRPPYNEQFF. CDR3 coding DNA: TGCAGCGTTCCTAATCGCCCCCCCTACAATGAGCAGTTCTTC.

This clonotype was seen a handful of times. The chain combines TRBV7-9 with TRBJ1-4; D is unresolved. CDR3 length: 14 amino acids. Trimming stripped 5 bases from V and 0 bases from J, with 7 bases between. The germline gives CDR1 SEHNR, CDR2 FQNEAQ (reference sequence). In DNA, the CDR3 is TGTGCCAGCAGCCCCCGAGCAACTAATGAAAAACTGTTTTTT. Translating gives CASSPRATNEKLFF.

This clonotype was observed at least ten times. The rearrangement links TRBV5-1 to TRBJ2-5; no clear D. V was shortened by 4 bases and J by 4 bases, with 14 bases between the two germline ends. Germline lookup yields CDR1 SGHRS and CDR2 YFSETQ. This CDR3 comprises 14 residues. The chain's CDR3 is CASSTGPRAETQYF. The CDR3 nucleotides read TGCGCCAGCAGCACGGGCCCTCGGGCAGAGACCCAGTACTTC. Combining the CDR3 with reference TRBV5-1 and TRBJ2-5 gives the whole variable domain KAGVTQTPRYLIKTRGQQVTLSCSPISGHRSVSWYQQTPGQGLQFLFEYFSETQRNKGNFPGRFSGRQFSNSRSEMNVSTLELGDSALYLCASSTGPRAETQYFGPGTRLLVL.

The rearrangement links TRBV7-6 to TRBJ2-3; 9 bases match TRBD1. Trimming cost V 1 base and J 4 bases; bases outside gene matches: 9. The V gene's germline CDR1 is SGHVS and CDR2 FNYEAQ. This CDR3 has 17 residues. CDR3 nucleotide sequence: TGTGCCAGCAGCTTAGGATCCGGGACAGGGAGGGCAGATACGCAGTATTTT. Translation gives CASSLGSGTGRADTQYF. Full variable domain (outside the CDR3, taken from reference TRBV7-6 and TRBJ2-3): GAGVSQSPRYKVTKRGQDVALRCDPISGHVSLYWYRQALGQGPEFLTYFNYEAQQDKSGLPNDRFSAERPEGSISTLTIQRTEQRDSAMYRCASSLGSGTGRADTQYFGPGTRLTVL.

This clonotype has at least ten counts. The V gene is TRBV4-1, the J gene TRBJ2-5; D is undetermined. The CDR3 length is 15 residues. Per germline, CDR1 MGHRA and CDR2 YSYEKL. V gave up 1 base and J gave up 2 bases, with 11 bases separating them. The CDR3 loop reads CASSQGTEIQETQYF. The CDR3 DNA reads TGCGCCAGCAGCCAAGGGACGGAAATACAAGAGACCCAGTACTTC.

This clonotype is classed as medium-sized (0.01 to 0.1%). The chain is built from TRBV20-1 and TRBJ2-2; TRBD2 matches at 16 bases. In germline, CDR1 is DFQATT, CDR2 SNEGSKA (reference sequence). The CDR3 is 16 residues long. V dropped 6 bases and J dropped 4; count of bases not matched to a gene: 5. The CDR3 nucleotides are TGCAGTGCGGGGACTAGCGGGAGGGCCCTCACCGGGGAGCTGTTTTTT. It translates to CSAGTSGRALTGELFF.

This clonotype was found a few times. The V call is TRBV6-4, the J call TRBJ2-1; possibly TRBD2 for D (6 bases). Germline-derived CDR1 and CDR2 are MRHNA and SNTAGT. Trimming cost V 3 bases and J 5 bases, with 8 bases left between them. There are 13 residues in the CDR3. For the CDR3, the DNA is TGTGCCAGCAGTGAAGGGGAGGACAATGAGCAGTTCTTC. This sequence encodes CASSEGEDNEQFF.

Turning to this clonotype: A read error may produce the germline difference seen at one junction end. The chain carries TRBV5-6 and TRBJ2-2, with D perhaps TRBD2 (5 bases). The CDR3 runs 16 residues. Germline loops: CDR1 SGHDT, CDR2 YYEEEE. CDR3 sequence (DNA): TGTGCCAGCAGCTTGGCATCCCGAGGAATCACCGGGGAGCTGCTTTTT. It codes for CASSLASRGITGELLF.

This clonotype occurred a few times. This chain connects TRBV5-1 to TRBJ2-5, with 9 bases identical to TRBD1. The trim removed 7 bases at V and 5 bases at J, leaving 9 bases unmatched. This CDR3 is built from 14 residues. Germline lookup yields CDR1 SGHRS and CDR2 YFSETQ. The CDR3 coding sequence is TGCGCCAGCGGCTGGGTGGGGACAGGGGAGACCCAGTACTTC. This translates into CASGWVGTGETQYF.

This clonotype occurred many times. The rearrangement joins TRBV10-2 to TRBJ2-1; D unresolved. The CDR3 is 11 amino acids. V was shortened by 3 bases and J by 6 bases, with 3 bases between the two germline ends. The germline CDR1 and CDR2 sequences are WSHSY and SAAADI. CDR3 residues: CASSDSNEQFF. The CDR3 DNA reads as TGCGCCAGCAGTGATTCCAATGAGCAGTTCTTC.

The chain recombines TRBV11-3 with TRBJ2-3; TRBD2 matches at 10 bases. The CDR3 runs to 17 residues. V dropped 7 bases and J dropped 1; count of bases not matched to a gene: 11. Germline CDR1 and CDR2: SGHNT and YENEEA. CDR3 bases: TGTGCCAGCACCCGCCCTAGCGGGAGATGGGGCACAGATACGCAGTATTTT. This translates into CASTRPSGRWGTDTQYF.

This clonotype occurred many times. As DNA, the CDR3 is TGTGCCAGCAGTAGCGGGAGGGGCTACAATGAGCAGTTCTTC. Translation: CASSSGRGYNEQFF. This chain links TRBV6-2 or TRBV6-3 with TRBJ2-1; 10 bases match TRBD2. Trimming removed 5 bases from V and 3 bases from J; junction bases left unmatched: 1. Per germline, CDR1 MNHEY and CDR2 SVGEGT. This CDR3 region has 14 residues.

The table lists this clonotype with many counts. The V gene is TRBV7-8, the J gene TRBJ2-5; D is unclear. Germline assignment: CDR1 SGHVS and CDR2 FQNEAQ. The CDR3 totals 14 residues. V was clipped by 1 base and J by 1 base, with 7 bases between them. This chain's CDR3 is CASSLEEIQETQYF. CDR3 sequence (DNA): TGTGCCAGCAGCTTAGAGGAGATCCAAGAGACCCAGTACTTC.

This chain uses TRBV29-1 with TRBJ2-1; D is uncertain. V dropped 4 bases and J dropped 8 bases, with 9 bases sitting between them. Germline V gene lookup returns CDR1 SQVTM and CDR2 ANQGSEA. The CDR3 consists of 11 residues. CDR3 protein: CSVVARDEQFF. The CDR3 DNA sequence: TGCAGCGTTGTCGCCCGGGATGAGCAGTTCTTC.

This clonotype has just a few counts. The chain uses TRBV4-1 and TRBJ1-2; D is undetermined. The CDR3 runs to 13 residues. Germline values: CDR1 MGHRA, CDR2 YSYEKL. The CDR3 DNA sequence: TGCGCAGCAGCCAAGCGGGTCCTCTATGGCTACACCTTC. Translating gives CAAAKRVLYGYTF.

This clonotype was seen at least ten times. This chain joins TRBV4-2 and TRBJ2-4; tentative D call: TRBD1 (7 bases). The germline V gene encodes CDR1 LGHNA and CDR2 YNFKEQ. This CDR3 comprises 17 residues. V was pared by 0 bases and J by 1 base, with 13 bases between. CDR3 sequence: CASSQEQGGLAKNIQYF. CDR3 coding DNA: TGTGCCAGCAGCCAAGAGCAGGGGGGTCTGGCCAAAAACATTCAGTACTTC.

The sample holds a few counts of this clonotype. This chain connects TRBV20-1 to TRBJ2-7; a weak D match, TRBD1 (5 bases). Germline V lookup: CDR1 DFQATT, CDR2 SNEGSKA (reference sequence). This CDR3 comprises 13 residues. V lost 5 bases to trimming and J lost 9 bases, with 20 bases between them. As DNA, the CDR3 is TGCAGTGCTCACAAAAGGGCAGGGCAGGGGCAGTACTTC. Its translation: CSAHKRAGQGQYF.

This clonotype was seen at least ten times. This chain uses TRBV11-3 with TRBJ2-1, with D possibly matching TRBD2 (5 bases). Looked up from germline, CDR1 is SGHNT and CDR2 is YENEEA. Trimming pared 6 bases from V and 5 bases from J, leaving 11 bases between. This CDR3 comprises 13 residues. The CDR3 nucleotides read TGTGCCAGCAGAAGCGGAGGAAACAATGAGCAGTTCTTC. It yields the protein CASRSGGNNEQFF.

This clonotype came up a few times. A read error is possible here, since a much larger clone lies one base away. This sequence joins TRBV5-6 and TRBJ2-3, with D possibly TRBD2 on 5 matching bases. Germline CDR1 and CDR2: SGHDT and YYEEEE. This CDR3 is 11 amino acids long. The CDR3 DNA reads as TGTGCCAGCAGCGTGAGGGATACGCAGTGTTTT. Translating gives CASSVRDTQCF.

This clonotype was seen ten or more times. J is TRBJ1-2 and V is TRBV20-1; 8 bases map to TRBD1. The germline gives CDR1 DFQATT, CDR2 SNEGSKA (reference sequence). The CDR3 is 15 amino acids. With V trimmed by 3 bases and J by 6 bases, 12 bases remained unmatched. The CDR3 DNA reads as TGCAGTGCTAGCCCCGGACAGGGATCCTATCATGGCTACACCTTC. It is translated as CSASPGQGSYHGYTF.

This clonotype has more than one count but fewer than ten. A junction boundary mismatches the germline segment, possibly from a read error. The chain links TRBV7-8 to TRBJ2-2; 12 bases fit TRBD2. Germline V gene data show CDR1 as SGHVS and CDR2 as FQNEAQ. The CDR3 is made up of 21 amino acids. CDR3 residues: CASSLRETSGRTPTVGGELLF. The CDR3 DNA follows: TGTGCCAGCAGCTTGCGAGAGACTAGCGGGAGAACCCCCACCGTTGGCGGGGAGCTGCTTTTT. Based on the CDR3 plus reference TRBV7-8 and TRBJ2-2, the full variable domain is GAGVSQSPRYKVAKRGQDVALRCDPISGHVSLFWYQQALGQGPEFLTYFQNEAQLDKSGLPSDRFFAERPEGSVSTLKIQRTQQEDSAVYLCASSLRETSGRTPTVGGELLFGEGSRLTVL.

Note on this clonotype: A much larger clone is a single base away; this may be a read error. The V gene is TRBV3-1, the J gene TRBJ1-1; no reliable D call. Germline V gene lookup returns CDR1 LGHDT and CDR2 YNNKEL (reference sequence). The CDR3 covers 13 residues. The CDR3 nucleotides are TGTGCCAGCAGCCTAGTACCGAACACTGAAGCTTACTTT. Encoded protein: CASSLVPNTEAYF.

This clonotype was detected a few times. This clone may be a read error of a much larger clone one base away. CDR3 in DNA: TGCAGTGCTAGCGGGCCGGGAGTTGGGTACTTC. Protein product: CSASGPGVGYF. V gene TRBV20-1 combines with J gene TRBJ2-5, with D possibly matching TRBD2 (6 bases). This CDR3 is 11 amino acids long. Germline V gene lookup returns CDR1 DFQATT and CDR2 SNEGSKA (reference sequence). V shed 3 bases and J shed 13 bases, with 15 bases lying between them.

This clonotype was detected ten times or more. V is TRBV6-1 and J is TRBJ2-2, with TRBD2 as a possible D gene (5 bases). Trimming pared 5 bases from V and 1 base from J, leaving 14 bases between. The germline V gene has CDR1 MNHNS and CDR2 SASEGT. The CDR3 sequence is 16 residues long. CDR3 in amino acids: CASSSPGSGNTGELFF. CDR3 nucleotide sequence: TGTGCCAGCAGTTCTCCGGGATCGGGGAACACCGGGGAGCTGTTTTTT.

In this sample, this clonotype turned up many times. V is TRBV6-1 and J is TRBJ1-1; the D gene is possibly TRBD1 (5 bases). Germline values: CDR1 MNHNS, CDR2 SASEGT. The CDR3 length is 13 residues. The V end was cut by 0 bases, the J end by 6 bases, with 8 bases between. The CDR3 sequence is CASSEAWGSEAFF. The CDR3 region has the DNA TGTGCCAGCAGTGAAGCGTGGGGGTCTGAAGCTTTCTTT.

This clonotype was recorded many times. The chain is built from TRBV28 and TRBJ1-5; D is perhaps TRBD1 (6 bases). The germline V gene has CDR1 MDHEN and CDR2 SYDVKM. The ends were cut back, 4 bases at V and 0 bases at J, with 16 bases in the middle. This CDR3 is 17 amino acids long. CDR3 in DNA: TGTGCCAGCAGTTCTCCCGGACAGCTGCATAGCAATCAGCCCCAGCATTTT. Encoded protein: CASSSPGQLHSNQPQHF.

This clonotype was counted many times. The genes are TRBV7-2 and TRBJ2-6; no clear D gene. V was shortened by 5 bases and J by 0 bases, with 11 bases between the two germline ends. In germline, CDR1 is SGHTA, CDR2 FQGNSA. The CDR3 has 16 residues. The CDR3 sequence: CASSRDTSSGANVLTF. As DNA, the CDR3 is TGTGCCAGCAGCCGAGACACCTCCTCTGGGGCCAACGTCCTGACTTTC.

In this sample, this clonotype turned up many times. J is TRBJ2-5 and V is TRBV29-1, with 16 bases aligning to TRBD2. Germline V gene data show CDR1 as SQVTM and CDR2 as ANQGSEA. The CDR3 length is 16 residues. V shed 4 bases and J 1 base; nucleotides not matched to a gene: 3. The CDR3 loop is CSVAGTSGRAQETQYF. The CDR3 nucleotides read TGCAGCGTTGCAGGGACTAGCGGGAGGGCCCAAGAGACCCAGTACTTC. Drawing the rest from reference TRBV29-1 and TRBJ2-5, the complete variable domain is SAVISQKPSRDICQRGTSLTIQCQVDSQVTMMFWYRQQPGQSLTLIATANQGSEATYESGFVIDKFPISRPNLTFSTLTVSNMSPEDSSIYLCSVAGTSGRAQETQYFGPGTRLLVL.

The table lists this clonotype with a few counts. The chain uses TRBV6-5 and TRBJ1-5; unclear D gene. Trimming shortened V by 3 bases and J by 12 bases, and 27 bases separated the two germline ends. CDR1 MNHEY and CDR2 SVGAGI come from the germline V gene. CDR3 length: 17 residues. CDR3 DNA sequence: TGTGCCAGCAGTTATAGGTTCGGTTCCAGGCGGGCACTAAGCCAGCATTTT. This translates into CASSYRFGSRRALSQHF.

This clonotype was observed many times. The chain combines TRBV15 with TRBJ2-5; 9 nucleotides line up with TRBD1. The CDR3 totals 16 residues. Germline trimming cut 0 bases from V and 4 bases from J; bases unmatched to any gene: 6. CDR1 and CDR2 from the germline V gene are LNHNV and YYDKDF (reference sequence). For the CDR3, the DNA is TGTGCCACCAGCAGAGATGGGACAGGGAGGACAGAGACCCAGTACTTC. Protein: CATSRDGTGRTETQYF.

This clonotype occurred many times. V and J are TRBV11-2 and TRBJ2-1; D is perhaps TRBD2 (5 bases). Trimming removed 4 bases from V and 1 base from J, with 11 bases in between. This CDR3 has 15 amino acids. Germline values: CDR1 SGHAT, CDR2 FQNNGV. CDR3 sequence (DNA): TGTGCCAGCAGCTGGGAGCTTGAATCCTACAATGAGCAGTTCTTC. It translates to CASSWELESYNEQFF.